This T cell receptor beta chain was obtained from a study of cytomegalovirus exposure and HLA in healthy donors. Study conclusions and caveats: Among the sequence variants, a highly shared cluster was likely an artifact of sequencing.

This PCR relied on a set of 60 Vbeta primers and 13 Jbeta primers. Data came from immunoSEQ multiplex PCR; TCRdb stores just in-frame clones and leaves some out. The table has some 180,000 clones, over 75% seen once; the top ten hold more than 0.2%. The CDR3 sequence is 13 residues long. The V segment lost 7 bases and the J segment 6 bases; nucleotides outside the gene matches: 4. The germline V gene encodes CDR1 SNHLY and CDR2 FYNNEI. Comments on this clone: Its antigen remains unknown.

The chain couples TRBV2 to TRBJ2-3, with 10 bases lining up with TRBD2. The material sequenced was PBMCs. The sequence derives from a girl under three years old in good health and CMV-seronegative. In DNA, the CDR3 is TGTGCCAGCAATCTAGCGGGAGAGGATACGCAGTATTTT. It yields the protein CASNLAGEDTQYF. The complete variable domain, with remaining parts taken from reference TRBV2 and TRBJ2-3, reads EPEVTQTPSHQVTQMGQEVILRCVPISNHLYFYWYRQILGQKVEFLVSFYNNEISEKSEIFDDQFSVERPDGSNFTLKIRSTKLEDSAMYFCASNLAGEDTQYFGPGTRLTVL.